This T cell receptor beta chain was recorded in a study of T cells after yellow fever vaccination (dated 2019 in TCRdb). About the full investigation: The SMART-Seq v4 Ultra Low Input RNA kit was used to prepare libraries from fractions with low cell numbers. Blood samples were taken at several timepoints before and after primary and secondary immunization, and bulk PBMC replicates and cell subsets were isolated. To follow T-cell clones before and after primary and booster YFV17D yellow fever vaccination, bulk TCR alpha and beta repertoires were sequenced over time. The cohort comprised two healthy male donors, one aged 18 to 30 and one aged 30 to 40 years.

This specimen's treatment or condition label, per the study, means: live attenuated yellow fever vaccine strain. At each blood-draw timepoint, two biological replicates of bulk PBMCs were collected. PBMCs were isolated from peripheral blood using a standard Ficoll-Paque protocol. TriZol was used to extract RNA from bulk PBMCs, from CD4 and CD8 fractions, and from dextramer-positive and dextramer-negative fractions. Unmatched junction bases come to 7, with V trimmed by 5 bases and J by 8 bases. The CDR3 has 13 amino acids, counting the end cysteine and phenylalanine. Here the CDR3 DNA is all that survives: 39 bases in frame from base 1. The germline V gene encodes CDR1 SGHAT and CDR2 FQNNGV. Findings and caveats that apply to the study as a whole: After the booster, most of the clones that had expanded following primary vaccination were detected again (96% of CD4 and around 90% of CD8), which suggests that memory was broadly maintained. Computational filtering was required because FACS-sorted repertoires could contain abundant contaminating clonotypes from the bulk population. Because the study included only a couple of donors, the extent to which the findings can be generalized is limited. The secondary T-cell response was weaker than the primary response but faster, peaking on day 5 instead of day 15. A small fraction of clonotypes showed up in both the CD4 and CD8 compartments, probably as a result of convergent recombination.

This clonotype has just a few counts. Its antigen is currently not known. Per-base qualities were not stored, and no clone one base away is much larger. TCR cDNA was made using 5'RACE template switching, a step that added a universal primer site and unique molecular identifiers. Priming for cDNA synthesis came from both the TCR alpha and TCR beta constant segments. Library amplification involved two PCR steps, and the second step added sample barcodes and sequencing adapters. Sequencing of the libraries was done on either Illumina HiSeq 2500 (2x100 bp) or NovaSeq (2x150 bp). Under the source paper's analysis protocol: Demultiplexing of reads and collapsing into UMI consensus sequences were performed with MIGEC, and V(D)J alignment was carried out with MiXCR. Using edgeR on replicate PBMC samples, clonotypes were called vaccine-responding if FDR was below 0.01 and the log2 fold change was above 5 up to day 15. Each bulk clonotype was labeled CD4 or CD8 based on which sequenced repertoire, CD4 or CD8, contained the clonotype at higher abundance. The raw public reads went through TCRdb reprocessing: fastp at Q25, MiXCR clone calling, in-frame beta chains kept. Each entry merges the rows of one CDR3 protein and shows their most common DNA and genes. In this record, the V and J calls reflect TCRdb's handling and not the investigators' own analysis. Present in this sample are 450,000 to 650,000 distinct CDR3 sequences, approximately 15% of which were seen just once. 11% to 15% of the sample goes to the ten largest clones.

This receptor was obtained from a man aged 25 to 40 who received the YFV17D yellow fever vaccine. This material consisted of PBMCs, taken on the day of the yellow fever booster vaccination. This receptor chain uses TRBV11-2 and TRBJ1-2; 8 central bases correspond to TRBD1. The CDR3 reads as follows: CASSQKTGVGYTF. Here is the DNA: TGTGCCAGCAGCCAAAAGACAGGGGTCGGCTACACCTTC.